The 25 T cell receptor beta chains below all came from one sample that was sequenced in a study of response to subunit inactivated influenza vaccine. Via MiXCR, TCRdb re-called the RT-PCR reads, giving one row per CDR3 protein. The sample has 450,000 to 500,000 distinct CDR3 sequences, 9.5% to 12% seen once; the top ten hold approximately 12%. This specimen was PBMCs from blood, taken 40 to 50 days after vaccination. The source of these receptors is a man in his forties or fifties who received an inactivated influenza vaccine.

Ten or more counts support this clonotype. This chain connects TRBV7-2 to TRBJ2-5; D is undetermined. The V gene lost 3 bases and the J gene lost 5 bases, with 10 bases spanning the gap. From germline, CDR1 is SGHTA and CDR2 FQGNSA. This CDR3 spans 13 amino acids. CDR3 loop: CASSFSLGETQYF. CDR3 bases: TGTGCCAGCAGCTTTAGTCTCGGGGAGACCCAGTACTTC.

The J gene is TRBJ2-7, the V gene TRBV20-1; 7 positions match TRBD1. The germline V gene encodes CDR1 DFQATT and CDR2 SNEGSKA (reference sequence). This CDR3 is 14 amino acids long. V gave up 5 bases and J gave up 2 bases; unmatched junction bases: 9. The CDR3 here is CSASPPQGTYEQYF. Written as DNA, the CDR3 is TGCAGTGCTTCCCCACCACAGGGGACCTACGAGCAGTACTTC.

The table lists this clonotype with a few counts. The chain combines TRBV4-3 with TRBJ2-5; TRBD2 aligns across 12 bases. The CDR3 extends over 16 amino acids. Germline CDR1 LGHNA, CDR2 YSLEER. Trimming at V came to 1 base and at J to 2 bases, leaving 2 bases not matched to a gene. The CDR3 loop is CASSQALAGGQETQYF. The CDR3 DNA follows: TGCGCCAGCAGCCAAGCCCTAGCGGGAGGGCAAGAGACCCAGTACTTC.

The chain joins TRBV4-1 to TRBJ2-3; the D gene could be TRBD1 or TRBD2 (5 bases each). CDR1 is MGHRA, CDR2 YSYEKL, per germline. Trimming removed 4 bases from V and 2 bases from J, with 16 bases in between. CDR3 length: 16 residues. DNA for the CDR3: TGCGCCAGCAGCCGAACTAGGGGACCCCTCACAGATACGCAGTATTTT. Its translation is CASSRTRGPLTDTQYF.

This sequence joins TRBV20-1 and TRBJ2-1, with a possible D match to TRBD2 (6 bases). V lost 6 bases, J lost 8 bases, and 17 bases lay in between. The CDR3 is 13 residues long. Per the germline V gene, CDR1 is DFQATT and CDR2 is SNEGSKA (reference sequence). CDR3 in DNA: TGCAGTGCCATGGAGGGGCCGGATTATGAGCAGTTCTTC. Translating it yields CSAMEGPDYEQFF.

The rearrangement joins TRBV4-1 to TRBJ2-5; 9 bases align to TRBD2. The CDR3 covers 17 residues. Germline CDR1 is MGHRA and CDR2 is YSYEKL. J was trimmed by 2 bases and V by 4 bases; bases with no gene match: 11. CDR3 nucleotide sequence: TGCGCCAGCAGCCCCCGTGGGGCGGGGGGGATTCAAGAGACCCAGTACTTC. Its protein is CASSPRGAGGIQETQYF.

The V call is TRBV7-6, the J call TRBJ2-1, with D tentatively TRBD1 or TRBD2 (5 bases each). V lost 1 base to trimming and J lost 6 bases, with 16 bases between them. The CDR3 has 16 amino acids. Germline loops: CDR1 SGHVS, CDR2 FNYEAQ. The CDR3 region is CASSLVPGTSGNEQFF. The CDR3 DNA follows: TGTGCCAGCAGCTTAGTTCCAGGGACCTCCGGCAATGAGCAGTTCTTC. The full variable domain, rest sourced from reference TRBV7-6 and TRBJ2-1, is GAGVSQSPRYKVTKRGQDVALRCDPISGHVSLYWYRQALGQGPEFLTYFNYEAQQDKSGLPNDRFSAERPEGSISTLTIQRTEQRDSAMYRCASSLVPGTSGNEQFFGPGTRLTVL.

The chain has TRBV4-2 and TRBJ2-7, with 9 bases fitting TRBD2. The CDR3 is made up of 17 amino acids. Trimming at V came to 1 base and at J to 6 bases, leaving 13 bases not matched to a gene. CDR1 and CDR2 from the germline V gene are LGHNA and YNFKEQ. CDR3 bases: TGTGCCAGCAGCCAAGGGAACGGACAGCTTAGCGGGAGCGAGCAGTACTTC. This gives the protein CASSQGNGQLSGSEQYF.

A few counts support this clonotype. V gene TRBV11-2 combines with J gene TRBJ2-1; D call uncertain. The V end lost 0 bases, the J end lost 6 bases, and 6 bases lay between the germline ends. Germline V CDR1 and CDR2: SGHAT, FQNNGV. CDR3 length: 13 residues. The CDR3 sequence: CASSLDPPNEQFF. In nucleotides, the CDR3 is TGTGCCAGCAGCTTAGATCCGCCCAATGAGCAGTTCTTC.

This clonotype turned up a few times. The chain combines TRBV25-1 with TRBJ2-7, with 11 bases identical to TRBD2. J gave up 4 bases and V 8 bases, and 10 bases lay outside the gene matches. CDR3 length: 15 amino acids. The germline V gene encodes CDR1 MGHDK and CDR2 SYGVNS. CDR3: CASEPTSGRWYEQYF. The CDR3 DNA reads as TGTGCCAGCGAGCCAACTAGCGGGAGATGGTACGAGCAGTACTTC.

V and J are TRBV12-3 or TRBV12-4 and TRBJ2-3, with 12 nucleotides matching TRBD2. This CDR3 is 17 amino acids long. After removal of 2 bases from V and 2 bases from J, the junction contained 5 bases not matched to a gene. The DNA for the CDR3 is TGTGCCAGCAGTTTAAGGGCTAGCGGGGGGGACACAGATACGCAGTATTTT. Amino acid sequence: CASSLRASGGDTDTQYF.

Ten or more counts support this clonotype. The chain has TRBV4-3 and TRBJ2-2; D unresolved. V lost 0 bases and J 9 bases, leaving 8 bases between the germline ends. This CDR3 is 13 amino acids long. In germline, CDR1 is LGHNA, CDR2 YSLEER. CDR3 DNA sequence: TGCGCCAGCAGCCAAGACAGTGACTGGGAGCTGTTTTTT. Its protein is CASSQDSDWELFF.

This chain uses TRBV12-3 or TRBV12-4 with TRBJ1-2; D is perhaps TRBD1 (5 bases). The CDR3 has 13 residues. With 3 bases removed from V and 2 bases from J, the gap between germline ends came to 7 bases. The CDR3 DNA is TGTGCCAGCAGTTTCGACAGAAACTATGGCTACACCTTC. Amino acid sequence: CASSFDRNYGYTF.

This clonotype has just a few counts. The rearrangement links TRBV20-1 to TRBJ1-5; D not resolved. V gave up 3 bases and J gave up 6 bases, with 15 bases separating them. Germline V gene sequence: CDR1 DFQATT, CDR2 SNEGSKA (reference sequence). The CDR3 extends over 14 amino acids. The CDR3 sequence: CSASSSGFGQPQHF. The CDR3 region has the DNA TGCAGTGCTAGTAGTTCGGGGTTCGGTCAGCCCCAGCATTTT.

In this sample, this clonotype turned up a few times. This chain links TRBV20-1 with TRBJ2-1; no firm D call. Germline CDR1 reads DFQATT; CDR2 reads SNEGSKA (reference sequence). V was trimmed by 4 bases and J by 0 bases, leaving 10 bases between them. This CDR3 is built from 14 residues. The CDR3 DNA follows: TGCAGTGCTAATCCTGAGAGCTCCTACAATGAGCAGTTCTTC. As protein: CSANPESSYNEQFF.

This clonotype was detected only a few times. The CDR3 protein is CASSLRTGEQYF. CDR3 in DNA: TGCGCCAGCAGCCTCCGAACGGGGGAGCAGTACTTC. The J gene is TRBJ2-7, the V gene TRBV5-1; tentatively, D is TRBD2 (5 bases). There are 12 residues in the CDR3. The germline V and J ends were trimmed by 4 bases and 7 bases, with 12 bases remaining between them. The germline V gene encodes CDR1 SGHRS and CDR2 YFSETQ. Full variable domain (remainder filled in from reference TRBV5-1 and TRBJ2-7): KAGVTQTPRYLIKTRGQQVTLSCSPISGHRSVSWYQQTPGQGLQFLFEYFSETQRNKGNFPGRFSGRQFSNSRSEMNVSTLELGDSALYLCASSLRTGEQYFGPGTRLTVT.

Written as DNA, the CDR3 is TGTGCCAGCAGCTCCCGGGGGGCCTCCGGGACCCCCCAAATTGGGTGCGAGCAGTACTTC. Amino acid sequence: CASSSRGASGTPQIGCEQYF. The chain combines TRBV21-1 with TRBJ2-7; TRBD2 was called by the table and not checked on the DNA. TRBV21-1 is termed a pseudogene. This CDR3 comprises 20 residues.

This clonotype showed up many times. This CDR3 reads CASRIGSSGANVLTF. CDR3 DNA sequence: TGCGCCAGCAGAATAGGGAGCTCTGGGGCCAACGTCCTGACTTTC. The V gene is TRBV5-1, the J gene TRBJ2-6; D might be TRBD2 (5 bases). There are 15 residues in the CDR3. Germline CDR1 reads SGHRS; CDR2 reads YFSETQ. V shed 5 bases and J shed 0 bases, with 9 bases lying between them.

This clonotype came up a few times. Here the CDR3 DNA reads TGTGCCAGCAGCTTAGAAGAGCGCTATGAGCAGTTCTTC. Protein sequence: CASSLEERYEQFF. The gene calls are TRBV11-2 and TRBJ2-1; no clear D gene. Deletions cut 0 bases from V and 8 bases from J, with 8 bases between. The CDR3 runs to 13 residues. Germline V gene data show CDR1 as SGHAT and CDR2 as FQNNGV.

CDR3 in amino acids: CASSWGARGNTIYF. In DNA form, the CDR3 reads TGTGCCAGCAGTTGGGGGGCGCGAGGAAACACCATATATTTT. The chain combines TRBV6-5 with TRBJ1-3; possibly TRBD1 for D (6 bases). Germline V gene sequence: CDR1 MNHEY, CDR2 SVGAGI. V was shortened by 4 bases and J by 4 bases, with 11 bases between the two germline ends. The CDR3 consists of 14 residues.

This clonotype was detected once. A read error may explain this, as a much larger clone is one base away. The rearrangement links TRBV2 to TRBJ2-1; 7 bases are a match to TRBD2. Per germline, CDR1 SNHLY and CDR2 FYNNEI. The CDR3 runs to 15 residues. This chain's CDR3 is CANSAGLSSYNEQFF. DNA of the CDR3: TGTGCCAACAGTGCGGGACTAAGCTCCTACAATGAGCAGTTCTTC.

The table lists this clonotype with a few counts. V is TRBV2 and J is TRBJ2-1; 12 positions match TRBD1. This CDR3 spans 14 amino acids. Germline-derived CDR1 and CDR2 are SNHLY and FYNNEI. Losses at the gene ends were 8 bases for V and 5 bases for J; bases not matched to a gene: 4. CDR3 residues: CASWGQGANNEQFF. In nucleotides, the CDR3 is TGTGCCAGCTGGGGACAGGGGGCCAACAATGAGCAGTTCTTC. The variable domain in full, completed from reference TRBV2 and TRBJ2-1, reads EPEVTQTPSHQVTQMGQEVILRCVPISNHLYFYWYRQILGQKVEFLVSFYNNEISEKSEIFDDQFSVERPDGSNFTLKIRSTKLEDSAMYFCASWGQGANNEQFFGPGTRLTVL.

This clonotype has ten or more counts. The chain has TRBV12-3 or TRBV12-4 and TRBJ2-3; D possibly matches TRBD1 or TRBD2 (5 bases each). There are 14 residues in the CDR3. V lost 0 bases and J 2 bases, leaving 6 bases between the germline ends. The CDR3 nucleotides are TGTGCCAGCAGTTTAGCGGGACCCACAGATACGCAGTATTTT. Translating it yields CASSLAGPTDTQYF.

A few counts support this clonotype. The chain has TRBV6-2 or TRBV6-3 and TRBJ2-7, with a tentative D call TRBD2 (5 bases). The CDR3 runs to 14 residues. Trimming removed 3 bases at V and 2 bases at J, with 11 bases between. Germline CDR1 and CDR2: MNHEY and SVGEGT. The CDR3 nucleotides are TGTGCCAGCAGTTATCGGACGGGAACCTACGAGCAGTACTTC. Residues: CASSYRTGTYEQYF.

The chain combines TRBV20-1 with TRBJ1-5; TRBD1 aligns across 11 bases. The trim removed 6 bases at V and 8 bases at J, leaving 3 bases unmatched. Germline lookup yields CDR1 DFQATT and CDR2 SNEGSKA (reference sequence). This CDR3 has 12 residues. The DNA of the CDR3 is TGCAGTGCCGGACAGGGGGCTAAGCCCCAGCATTTT. Encoded protein: CSAGQGAKPQHF.